The sample holds one count of the clone carrying this T cell receptor beta chain. Original methodology: Using reference gene primer amplification, nucleated cell counts were estimated. Assay used: immunoSEQ multiplex PCR; TCRdb lists only in-frame clones, some missing. For V, J and clone size, that table is used; D and trimming come from the DNA. The sample contains some 65,000 clones, approximately 86% of which appear only once. During active infection, Seattle patients enrolled and were then monitored through disease. The data were taken from a study of blood T cell repertoires in COVID-19. Whole-study context: There were acute and convalescent COVID-19 samples, and they came from the United States, Italy and Spain. T cells, B-cell-depleted T cells, or PBMCs supplied cDNA or gDNA.

The sequence came from a man aged 40-49 years with COVID-19, enrolled during active disease. Sequences were obtained from peripheral blood.

CDR3 residues: CASSLFGTGDQETQYF. The CDR3 DNA follows: TGCGCCAGCAGCTTGTTCGGGACAGGGGACCAAGAGACCCAGTACTTC. This chain uses TRBV5-1 with TRBJ2-5; 10 bases fit TRBD1. This CDR3 is 16 amino acids long. Looked up from germline, CDR1 is SGHRS and CDR2 is YFSETQ. V was clipped by 1 base and J by 0 bases; unmatched bases: 3.